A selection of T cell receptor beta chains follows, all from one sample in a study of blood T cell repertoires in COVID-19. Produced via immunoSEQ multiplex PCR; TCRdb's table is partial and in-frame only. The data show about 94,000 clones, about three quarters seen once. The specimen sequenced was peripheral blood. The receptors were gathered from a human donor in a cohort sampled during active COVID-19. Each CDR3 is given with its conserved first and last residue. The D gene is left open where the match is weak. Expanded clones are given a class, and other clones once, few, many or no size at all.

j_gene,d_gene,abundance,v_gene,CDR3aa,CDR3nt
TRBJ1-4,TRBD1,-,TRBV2,CASSADRENEKLFF,TGTGCCAGCAGTGCTGACAGGGAAAATGAAAAACTGTTTTTT
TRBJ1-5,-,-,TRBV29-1,CSVAQGRSPQHF,TGCAGCGTCGCACAGGGTAGGTCGCCCCAGCATTTT
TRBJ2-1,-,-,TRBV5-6,CASSQGSWSSVYNEQFF,TGTGCCAGCAGCCAGGGGAGTTGGAGCTCGGTCTACAATGAGCAGTTCTTC
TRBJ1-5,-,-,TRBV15,CATSRDQNQPQHF,TGTGCCACCAGCAGAGATCAGAATCAGCCCCAGCATTTT
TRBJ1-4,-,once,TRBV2,CASSEAPLAYGTNEKLFF,TGTGCCAGCAGTGAAGCCCCATTGGCGTACGGGACTAATGAAAAACTGTTTTTT
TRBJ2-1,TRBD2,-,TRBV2,CASSETSGNYNEQFF,TGTGCCAGCAGTGAGACTAGCGGGAACTACAATGAGCAGTTCTTC
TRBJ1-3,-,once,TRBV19,CASSIFQWASPLSGNTIYF,TGTGCCAGTAGTATTTTCCAATGGGCCAGCCCTCTCTCTGGAAACACCATATATTTT
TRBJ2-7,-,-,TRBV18,CASSQGFEQYF,TGTGCCAGCTCACAGGGGTTCGAGCAGTACTTC
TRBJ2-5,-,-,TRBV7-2,CASSPPGLQETQYF,TGTGCCAGCAGCCCCCCGGGACTGCAAGAGACCCAGTACTTC
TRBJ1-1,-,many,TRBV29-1,CSVEGQAPGDTEAFF,TGCAGCGTTGAGGGTCAGGCCCCCGGCGACACTGAAGCTTTCTTT
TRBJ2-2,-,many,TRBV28,CASSLQGPGELFF,TGTGCCAGCAGTCTACAGGGTCCCGGGGAGCTGTTTTTT
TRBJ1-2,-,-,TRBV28,CASSLSGARGYTF,TGTGCCAGCAGTTTATCAGGGGCGAGGGGCTACACCTTC
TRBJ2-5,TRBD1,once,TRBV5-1,CASSLGRGRETQYF,TGCGCCAGCAGCTTGGGCAGGGGGCGAGAGACCCAGTACTTC
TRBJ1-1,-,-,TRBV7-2,CASSFAGLNTEAFF,TGTGCCAGCAGCTTCGCAGGGTTGAACACTGAAGCTTTCTTT
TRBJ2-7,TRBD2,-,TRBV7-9,CASSFGLAGGLEQYF,TGTGCCAGCAGCTTTGGGCTAGCGGGAGGTCTCGAGCAGTACTTC
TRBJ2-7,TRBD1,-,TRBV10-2,CASSESRTGDEQYF,TGCGCCAGCAGTGAGTCGAGGACAGGCGACGAGCAGTACTTC
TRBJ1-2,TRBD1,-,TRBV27,CASSLGQGASGYTF,TGTGCCAGCAGTTTAGGGCAGGGGGCCTCTGGCTACACCTTC
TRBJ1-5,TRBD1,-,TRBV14,CASRQIHRGPFDQPQHF,TGTGCCAGCAGACAAATCCACAGGGGGCCGTTCGATCAGCCCCAGCATTTT
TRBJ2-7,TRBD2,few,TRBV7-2,CASSPSGRAYEQYF,TGTGCCAGCAGCCCGAGCGGGAGGGCCTACGAGCAGTACTTC
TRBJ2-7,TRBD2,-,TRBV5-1,CASSGLAGASGQYF,TGCGCCAGCAGCGGACTAGCGGGAGCCTCGGGGCAGTACTTC
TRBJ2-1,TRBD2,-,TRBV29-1,CSVSTSGSIAFF,TGCAGCGTATCAACTAGCGGGAGTATTGCTTTCTTC
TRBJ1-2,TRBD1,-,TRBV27,CASRTGTGGSGYTF,TGTGCCAGCAGAACCGGGACAGGGGGTTCTGGCTACACCTTC
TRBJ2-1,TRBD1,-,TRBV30,CALDRGMLDEQFF,TGTGCCTTGGACAGGGGAATGTTGGATGAGCAGTTCTTC
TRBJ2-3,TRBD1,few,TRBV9,CATNQGESYTDTQYF,TGTGCCACCAATCAGGGGGAGTCCTACACAGATACGCAGTATTTT
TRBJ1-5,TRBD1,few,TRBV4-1,CASSPDRVYQPQHF,TGCGCCAGCAGCCCCGACAGGGTGTATCAGCCCCAGCATTTT
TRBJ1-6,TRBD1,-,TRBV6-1,CASSEQGAVGSPLHF,TGTGCCAGCAGTGAGCAGGGGGCAGTGGGATCACCCCTCCACTTT
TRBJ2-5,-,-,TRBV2,CASRARTGGKETQYF,TGTGCCAGCAGAGCACGGACAGGAGGGAAAGAGACCCAGTACTTC
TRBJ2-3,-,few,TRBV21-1,CASSKAAHTTDTQYF,TGTGCCAGCAGCAAAGCTGCCCATACAACGGATACGCAGTATTTT
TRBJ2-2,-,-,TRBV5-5,CASSSQAGRNTGELFF,TGTGCCAGCAGCTCCCAAGCGGGCCGGAACACCGGGGAGCTGTTTTTT
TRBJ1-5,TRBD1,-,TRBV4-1,CASSQTPGQGAINQPQHF,TGCGCCAGCAGCCAAACCCCAGGACAGGGGGCGATCAATCAGCCCCAGCATTTT
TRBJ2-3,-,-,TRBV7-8,CASSLNAGTSTDTQYF,TGTGCCAGCAGCTTAAATGCAGGGACTTCCACAGATACGCAGTATTTT
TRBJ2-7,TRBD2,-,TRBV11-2,CASSPRLAGSYEQYF,TGTGCCAGCAGCCCCCGACTAGCGGGGTCCTACGAGCAGTACTTC
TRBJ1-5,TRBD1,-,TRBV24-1,CATSDSSDRAPFKGNQPQHF,TGTGCCACCAGTGATTCCTCGGACAGGGCCCCTTTTAAAGGCAATCAGCCCCAGCATTTT
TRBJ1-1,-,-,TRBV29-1,CSVDPEGVSEAFF,TGCAGCGTTGATCCTGAGGGGGTCTCTGAAGCTTTCTTT
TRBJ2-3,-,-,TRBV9,CASSRGFSSLDTQYF,TGTGCCAGCAGCCGGGGGTTTTCCTCGCTAGATACGCAGTATTTT
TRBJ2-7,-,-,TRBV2,CASRVEARGEQYF,TGTGCCAGCAGAGTTGAGGCCAGGGGCGAGCAGTACTTC
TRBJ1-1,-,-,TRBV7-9,CASSAIRGAQNTEAFF,TGTGCCAGCAGCGCAATACGGGGGGCCCAGAACACTGAAGCTTTCTTT
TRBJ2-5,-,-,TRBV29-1,CSVEARAHQETQYF,TGCAGCGTTGAAGCAAGAGCGCACCAAGAGACCCAGTACTTC
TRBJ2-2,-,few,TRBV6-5,CASSSRWRELFF,TGTGCCAGCAGCTCCAGGTGGCGGGAGCTGTTTTTT
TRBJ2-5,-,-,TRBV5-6,CASSSRRRGYGETQYF,TGTGCCAGCAGCTCCCGCCGAAGAGGCTACGGGGAGACCCAGTACTTC
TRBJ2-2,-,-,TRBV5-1,CASSLGQTGELFF,TGCGCCAGCAGCTTGGGGCAGACCGGGGAGCTGTTTTTT
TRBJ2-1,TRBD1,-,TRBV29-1,CSVGQGADNEQFF,TGCAGCGTGGGACAGGGGGCCGACAATGAGCAGTTCTTC
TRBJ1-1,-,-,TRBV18,CASSHEPGLMNTEAFF,TGTGCCAGCTCACATGAACCGGGACTGATGAACACTGAAGCTTTCTTT
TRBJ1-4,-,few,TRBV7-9,CASSPGRETEKLFF,TGTGCCAGCAGCCCAGGGCGCGAGACTGAAAAACTGTTTTTT
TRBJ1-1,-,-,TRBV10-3,CAISATGDTEAFF,TGTGCCATCAGTGCGACCGGGGACACTGAAGCTTTCTTT
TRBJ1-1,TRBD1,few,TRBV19,CASSRGQGGFMNTEAFF,TGTGCCAGTAGTCGCGGACAGGGGGGTTTCATGAACACTGAAGCTTTCTTT
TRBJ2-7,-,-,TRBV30,CAWSGGWTHSYEQYF,TGTGCCTGGAGTGGAGGATGGACACACTCCTACGAGCAGTACTTC
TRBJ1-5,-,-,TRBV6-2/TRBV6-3,CASSLGQGFRQPQHF,TGTGCCAGCAGTTTGGGCCAGGGTTTTAGGCAGCCCCAGCATTTT
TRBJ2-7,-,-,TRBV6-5,CASSPPDRRRYEQYF,TGTGCCAGCAGTCCTCCCGACAGGCGCCGGTACGAGCAGTACTTC
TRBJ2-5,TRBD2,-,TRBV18,CASSPPGPSGGETQYF,TGTGCCAGCTCACCACCAGGGCCTAGCGGGGGAGAGACCCAGTACTTC
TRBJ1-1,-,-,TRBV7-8,CASKAGYLNTEAFF,TGTGCCAGCAAGGCAGGGTACTTGAACACTGAAGCTTTCTTT